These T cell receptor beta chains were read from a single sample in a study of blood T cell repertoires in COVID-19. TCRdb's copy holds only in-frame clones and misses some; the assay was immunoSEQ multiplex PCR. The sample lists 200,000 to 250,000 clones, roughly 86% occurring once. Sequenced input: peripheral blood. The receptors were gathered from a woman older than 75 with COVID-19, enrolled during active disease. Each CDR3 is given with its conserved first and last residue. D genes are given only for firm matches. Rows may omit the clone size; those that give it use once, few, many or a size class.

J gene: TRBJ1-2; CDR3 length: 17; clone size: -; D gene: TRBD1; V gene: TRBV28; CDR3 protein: CASSKTGGADRPIGYTF; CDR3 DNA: TGTGCCAGCAGTAAAACAGGGGGCGCCGATAGACCTATCGGCTACACCTTC
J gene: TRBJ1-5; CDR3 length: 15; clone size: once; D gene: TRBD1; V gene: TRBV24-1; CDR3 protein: CATSDSHRGQMPQHF; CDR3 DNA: TGTGCCACCAGTGATTCCCACAGGGGGCAAATGCCCCAGCATTTT
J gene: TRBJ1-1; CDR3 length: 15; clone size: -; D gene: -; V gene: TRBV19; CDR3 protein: CASTVSGVSTTEAFF; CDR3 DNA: TGTGCCAGTACGGTCTCCGGGGTGTCGACAACTGAAGCTTTCTTT
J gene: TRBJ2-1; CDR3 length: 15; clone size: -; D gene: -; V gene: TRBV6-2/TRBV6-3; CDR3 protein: CASSYSGGGLMRQFF; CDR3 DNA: TGTGCCAGCAGTTACTCGGGGGGGGGCCTAATGAGGCAGTTCTTC
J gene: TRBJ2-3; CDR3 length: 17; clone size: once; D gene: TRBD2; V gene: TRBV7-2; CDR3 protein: CASSPRDSGRGTDTQYF; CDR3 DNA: TGTGCCAGCAGCCCCCGGGATAGCGGGAGGGGCACAGATACGCAGTATTTT
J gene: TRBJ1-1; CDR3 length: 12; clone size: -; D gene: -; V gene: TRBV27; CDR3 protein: CASRSVNTEAFF; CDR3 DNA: TGTGCCAGCAGGTCCGTGAACACTGAAGCTTTCTTT
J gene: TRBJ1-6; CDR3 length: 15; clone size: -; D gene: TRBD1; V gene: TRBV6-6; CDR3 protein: CASRTGTGMDSPLHF; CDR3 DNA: TGTGCCAGCAGAACCGGGACAGGGATGGATTCACCCCTCCACTTT
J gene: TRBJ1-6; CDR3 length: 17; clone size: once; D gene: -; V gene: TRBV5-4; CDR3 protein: CASSLAGGSSYNSPLHF; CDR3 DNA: TGTGCCAGCAGCTTGGCCGGGGGGAGCTCCTATAATTCACCCCTCCACTTT
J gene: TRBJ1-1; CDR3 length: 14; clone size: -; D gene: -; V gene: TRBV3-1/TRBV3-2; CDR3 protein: CASSHGQPNTEAFF; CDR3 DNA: TGTGCCAGCAGCCATGGACAGCCGAACACTGAAGCTTTCTTT
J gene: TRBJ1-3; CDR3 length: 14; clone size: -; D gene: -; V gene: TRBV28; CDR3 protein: CASRQTASGNTIYF; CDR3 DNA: TGTGCCAGCAGACAGACAGCCTCTGGAAACACCATATATTTT
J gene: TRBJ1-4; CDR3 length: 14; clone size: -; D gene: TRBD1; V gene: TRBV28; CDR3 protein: CASSFQGAGEKLFF; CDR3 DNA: TGTGCCAGCAGTTTCCAGGGGGCGGGTGAAAAACTGTTTTTT
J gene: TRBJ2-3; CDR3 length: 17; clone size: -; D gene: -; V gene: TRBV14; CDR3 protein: CASSHGLGPRGTDTQYF; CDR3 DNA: TGTGCCAGCAGCCATGGCCTAGGGCCGAGGGGCACAGATACGCAGTATTTT
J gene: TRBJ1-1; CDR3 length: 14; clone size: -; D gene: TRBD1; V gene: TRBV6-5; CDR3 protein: CASSYADRGVEAFF; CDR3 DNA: TGTGCCAGCAGTTACGCGGACAGGGGCGTTGAAGCTTTCTTT
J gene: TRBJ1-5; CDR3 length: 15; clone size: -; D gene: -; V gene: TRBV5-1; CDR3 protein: CASSPQGLGDQPQHF; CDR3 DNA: TGCGCCAGCAGCCCACAGGGATTGGGCGATCAGCCCCAGCATTTT
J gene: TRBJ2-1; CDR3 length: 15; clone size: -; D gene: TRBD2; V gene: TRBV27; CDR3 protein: CASSLLAGSYNEQFF; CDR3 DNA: TGTGCCAGCAGTTTGCTAGCGGGCTCCTACAATGAGCAGTTCTTC
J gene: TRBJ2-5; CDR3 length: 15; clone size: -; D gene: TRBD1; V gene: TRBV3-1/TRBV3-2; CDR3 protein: CASSHLQGAGETQYF; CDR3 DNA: TGTGCCAGCAGCCACTTACAGGGGGCGGGGGAGACCCAGTACTTC
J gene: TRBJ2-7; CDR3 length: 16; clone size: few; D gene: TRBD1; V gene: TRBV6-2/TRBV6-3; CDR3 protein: CASSSLDRIKSYEQYF; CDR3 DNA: TGTGCCAGCAGTTCCCTGGACAGGATTAAGTCCTACGAGCAGTACTTC
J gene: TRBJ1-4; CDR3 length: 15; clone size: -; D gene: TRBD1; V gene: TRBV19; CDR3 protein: CASSNRQGRNEKLFF; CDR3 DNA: TGTGCCAGTAGCAATAGACAGGGACGAAATGAAAAACTGTTTTTT
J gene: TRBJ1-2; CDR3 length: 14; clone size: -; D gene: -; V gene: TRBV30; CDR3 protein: CAWEHLTLNYGYTF; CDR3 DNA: TGTGCCTGGGAGCACCTCACTCTTAACTATGGCTACACCTTC
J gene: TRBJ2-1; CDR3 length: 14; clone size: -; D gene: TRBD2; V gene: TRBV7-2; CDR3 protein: CASSLVARGGVSVF; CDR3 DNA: TGTGCCAGCAGCTTAGTGGCGCGGGGGGGCGTCAGTGTCTTC
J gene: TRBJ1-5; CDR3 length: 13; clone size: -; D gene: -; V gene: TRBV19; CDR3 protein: CASSMGGGQPQHF; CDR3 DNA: TGTGCCAGTAGCATGGGGGGTGGTCAGCCCCAGCATTTT
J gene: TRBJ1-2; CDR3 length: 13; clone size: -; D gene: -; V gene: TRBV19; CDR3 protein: CASSMSPGYGYTF; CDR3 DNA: TGTGCCAGTAGTATGAGCCCGGGCTATGGCTACACCTTC
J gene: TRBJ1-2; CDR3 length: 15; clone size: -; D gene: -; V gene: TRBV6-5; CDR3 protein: CASSPWRQGGYGYTF; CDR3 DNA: TGTGCCAGCAGTCCATGGAGGCAGGGAGGCTATGGCTACACCTTC
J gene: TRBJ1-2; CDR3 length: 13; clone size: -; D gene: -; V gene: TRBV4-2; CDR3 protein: CASDSGKNYGYTF; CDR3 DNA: TGTGCCAGCGACAGCGGGAAAAACTATGGCTACACCTTC
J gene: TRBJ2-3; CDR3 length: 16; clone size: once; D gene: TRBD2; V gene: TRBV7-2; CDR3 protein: CASSLDGGGVTDTQYF; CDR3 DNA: TGTGCCAGCAGCTTAGATGGCGGGGGGGTCACAGATACGCAGTATTTT
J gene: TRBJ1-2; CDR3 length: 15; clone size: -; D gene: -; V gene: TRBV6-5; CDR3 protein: CASSYSGASTYGYTF; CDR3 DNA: TGTGCCAGCAGTTACAGTGGGGCCAGCACCTATGGCTACACCTTC